These T cell receptor beta chains were read from a single sample in a study of blood T cell repertoires in COVID-19. Produced via immunoSEQ multiplex PCR; TCRdb's table is partial and in-frame only. This sample yields 100,000 to 150,000 clones, of which 81% are seen a single time; approximately 8.7% belongs to the top ten. Sequenced material: peripheral blood. Every receptor here comes from a woman aged 60-70 years with active or convalescent COVID-19. Both conserved end residues are part of each CDR3. Fields, in order: J gene, D gene, clone size, V gene, CDR3 protein, CDR3 DNA. The D gene is left open where the match is weak. Size is stated for part of the rows, as once, few or many counts, or as a class when the clone is expanded.

J: TRBJ2-1
D: -
size: -
V: TRBV12-3/TRBV12-4
CDR3: CASVDTYNEQFF
DNA: TGTGCCAGCGTGGACACCTACAATGAGCAGTTCTTC

J: TRBJ2-5
D: -
size: -
V: TRBV30
CDR3: CAWSVASLRETQYF
DNA: TGTGCCTGGAGTGTCGCATCCCTGAGAGAGACCCAGTACTTC

J: TRBJ2-7
D: TRBD2
size: once
V: TRBV27
CDR3: CASSPLAGGRSYEQYF
DNA: TGTGCCAGCAGTCCCCTAGCGGGAGGGCGCTCCTACGAGCAGTACTTC

J: TRBJ2-2
D: -
size: few
V: TRBV7-3
CDR3: CASSLTPSRANTGELFF
DNA: TGTGCCAGCAGCTTAACTCCCTCCAGGGCGAACACCGGGGAGCTGTTTTTT

J: TRBJ1-5
D: -
size: -
V: TRBV2
CDR3: CASSPTGLNQPQHF
DNA: TGTGCCAGCAGTCCAACAGGGTTGAATCAGCCCCAGCATTTT

J: TRBJ1-1
D: -
size: few
V: TRBV7-9
CDR3: CASSTGMKAEAFF
DNA: TGTGCCAGCAGCACAGGGATGAAGGCTGAAGCTTTCTTT

J: TRBJ2-7
D: TRBD1
size: -
V: TRBV28
CDR3: CASSSPGTGFHEQYF
DNA: TGTGCCAGCAGTTCCCCCGGGACAGGGTTCCACGAGCAGTACTTC

J: TRBJ2-3
D: TRBD2
size: -
V: TRBV28
CDR3: CASSFLGLAGGQGSTDTQYF
DNA: TGTGCCAGCAGTTTCCTGGGACTAGCGGGGGGGCAGGGGAGCACAGATACGCAGTATTTT

J: TRBJ1-1
D: TRBD1
size: -
V: TRBV29-1
CDR3: CSVDGTAARMNTEAFF
DNA: TGCAGCGTTGATGGGACAGCCGCTAGAATGAACACTGAAGCTTTCTTT

J: TRBJ2-7
D: TRBD1
size: once
V: TRBV19
CDR3: CASRQPGQSYEQYF
DNA: TGTGCCAGTAGACAACCGGGACAGAGTTACGAGCAGTACTTC

J: TRBJ2-1
D: -
size: -
V: TRBV29-1
CDR3: CSVETGYNYNEQFF
DNA: TGCAGCGTTGAGACAGGCTATAACTACAATGAGCAGTTCTTC

J: TRBJ2-1
D: TRBD2
size: -
V: TRBV5-1
CDR3: CASSGRDLAGTDIGNEQFF
DNA: TGCGCCAGCAGCGGCCGAGACCTAGCGGGGACCGATATTGGCAATGAGCAGTTCTTC

J: TRBJ2-7
D: TRBD2
size: -
V: TRBV6-5
CDR3: CASSSTRLATYYEQYF
DNA: TGTGCCAGCAGTTCTACCCGACTAGCGACCTACTACGAGCAGTACTTC

J: TRBJ2-2
D: TRBD2
size: -
V: TRBV5-1
CDR3: CASSPGLADTGELFF
DNA: TGCGCCAGCAGCCCGGGACTAGCGGACACCGGGGAGCTGTTTTTT

J: TRBJ2-2
D: -
size: -
V: TRBV19
CDR3: CASSRDRASIRAGELFF
DNA: TGTGCCAGTAGTCGGGATAGGGCGTCAATACGCGCCGGGGAGCTGTTTTTT

J: TRBJ1-1
D: -
size: -
V: TRBV7-2
CDR3: CASSVDTWMNTEAFF
DNA: TGTGCCAGCAGCGTGGACACCTGGATGAACACTGAAGCTTTCTTT

J: TRBJ1-5
D: TRBD1
size: few
V: TRBV27
CDR3: CASSLYWDSDQPQHF
DNA: TGTGCCAGCAGTTTATATTGGGACAGTGATCAGCCCCAGCATTTT

J: TRBJ2-5
D: -
size: -
V: TRBV2
CDR3: CASSPPRGGYSSETQYF
DNA: TGTGCCAGCAGTCCACCCAGGGGTGGGTATAGCAGTGAGACCCAGTACTTC

J: TRBJ1-4
D: -
size: -
V: TRBV30
CDR3: CAWRGGSGLGEKLFF
DNA: TGTGCCTGGAGAGGAGGAAGCGGATTAGGAGAAAAACTGTTTTTT

J: TRBJ2-1
D: TRBD2
size: -
V: TRBV19
CDR3: CASRSSGRADNEQFF
DNA: TGTGCCAGTCGGAGTAGCGGGAGGGCCGACAATGAGCAGTTCTTC

J: TRBJ1-1
D: -
size: -
V: TRBV30
CDR3: CASLGRESTEAFF
DNA: TGTGCCTCCCTAGGGCGGGAGAGCACTGAAGCTTTCTTT

J: TRBJ2-2
D: TRBD1
size: few
V: TRBV5-1
CDR3: CASSLSTGWDTGELFF
DNA: TGCGCCAGCAGCCTTTCGACAGGGTGGGACACCGGGGAGCTGTTTTTT

J: TRBJ2-1
D: TRBD2
size: -
V: TRBV6-5
CDR3: CASIMGLAGYNEQFF
DNA: TGTGCCAGCATCATGGGACTAGCGGGCTACAATGAGCAGTTCTTC

J: TRBJ2-4
D: TRBD2
size: -
V: TRBV28
CDR3: CASSSGGSLNIQYF
DNA: TGTGCCAGCAGTAGCGGGGGGTCCCTAAACATTCAGTACTTC

J: TRBJ2-3
D: -
size: -
V: TRBV7-9
CDR3: CASSRTGVSTDTQYF
DNA: TGTGCCAGCAGCCGGACGGGGGTAAGCACAGATACGCAGTATTTT

J: TRBJ2-2
D: TRBD2
size: -
V: TRBV2
CDR3: CASRKIAGVNTGELFF
DNA: TGTGCCAGCAGGAAAATAGCGGGGGTAAACACCGGGGAGCTGTTTTTT

J: TRBJ2-2
D: -
size: -
V: TRBV11-2
CDR3: CASSLAVSPGELFF
DNA: TGTGCCAGCAGCTTAGCAGTGTCCCCCGGGGAGCTGTTTTTT

J: TRBJ1-3
D: -
size: -
V: TRBV7-9
CDR3: CASSRAGGNTIYF
DNA: TGTGCCAGCAGCCGAGCCGGGGGAAACACCATATATTTT

J: TRBJ1-6
D: -
size: -
V: TRBV20-1
CDR3: CSASFREQYSPLHF
DNA: TGCAGTGCTAGTTTTCGGGAACAGTATTCACCCCTCCACTTT

J: TRBJ2-7
D: TRBD1
size: once
V: TRBV27
CDR3: CASSLSLPGQGHEQYF
DNA: TGTGCCAGCAGTTTATCTCTACCGGGACAGGGTCACGAGCAGTACTTC

J: TRBJ2-1
D: TRBD2
size: -
V: TRBV7-2
CDR3: CASSPASGGAFEQFF
DNA: TGTGCCAGCAGCCCAGCTAGCGGGGGGGCCTTTGAGCAGTTCTTC

J: TRBJ2-2
D: TRBD2
size: -
V: TRBV18
CDR3: CASSPQRGDTGELFF
DNA: TGTGCCAGCTCACCGCAACGGGGGGATACCGGGGAGCTGTTTTTT

J: TRBJ1-1
D: -
size: -
V: TRBV28
CDR3: CASSLLAENTEAFF
DNA: TGTGCCAGCAGTTTACTGGCAGAGAACACTGAAGCTTTCTTT

J: TRBJ1-1
D: TRBD1
size: -
V: TRBV2
CDR3: CASSVETGAVGAFF
DNA: TGTGCCAGCAGTGTAGAGACAGGGGCTGTGGGAGCTTTCTTT

J: TRBJ1-2
D: -
size: -
V: TRBV19
CDR3: CASSINRDYGYTF
DNA: TGTGCCAGTAGTATAAACAGGGACTATGGCTACACCTTC

J: TRBJ2-3
D: -
size: -
V: TRBV7-3
CDR3: CASSLIAGGDTQYF
DNA: TGTGCCAGCAGCTTAATAGCCGGTGGAGATACGCAGTATTTT

J: TRBJ1-5
D: -
size: many
V: TRBV27
CDR3: CASSLYRVDQPQHF
DNA: TGTGCCAGCAGTTTATACAGGGTGGACCAGCCCCAGCATTTT

J: TRBJ1-5
D: -
size: few
V: TRBV5-1
CDR3: CASSLAGDVQPQHF
DNA: TGCGCCAGCAGCTTGGCGGGGGACGTCCAGCCCCAGCATTTT

J: TRBJ2-5
D: TRBD1
size: -
V: TRBV12-5
CDR3: CASGSRTGGETQYF
DNA: TGTGCTAGTGGTTCCCGGACAGGGGGAGAGACCCAGTACTTC

J: TRBJ2-7
D: TRBD2
size: -
V: TRBV7-6
CDR3: CASSLVGGLAGGPGEQYF
DNA: TGTGCCAGCAGCTTAGTTGGAGGGCTAGCGGGAGGGCCGGGTGAGCAGTACTTC

J: TRBJ1-2
D: TRBD1
size: -
V: TRBV19
CDR3: CASKAQDRDYGYTF
DNA: TGTGCCAGTAAAGCGCAGGACAGGGACTATGGCTACACCTTC

J: TRBJ1-2
D: TRBD1
size: -
V: TRBV6-4
CDR3: CASTGSGQMNYGYTF
DNA: TGTGCCAGCACCGGCTCGGGACAGATGAACTATGGCTACACCTTC

J: TRBJ2-7
D: TRBD1
size: -
V: TRBV2
CDR3: CASRVDRDVYEQYF
DNA: TGTGCCAGCAGGGTGGACAGGGATGTGTACGAGCAGTACTTC

J: TRBJ1-4
D: TRBD1
size: -
V: TRBV5-4
CDR3: CASSFHRDRGTTNEKLFF
DNA: TGTGCCAGCAGCTTCCACCGGGACAGGGGCACAACTAATGAAAAACTGTTTTTT

J: TRBJ2-2
D: TRBD1
size: -
V: TRBV28
CDR3: CASKAFDRVNTGELFF
DNA: TGTGCCAGCAAAGCGTTCGACAGGGTTAACACCGGGGAGCTGTTTTTT

J: TRBJ1-1
D: -
size: -
V: TRBV6-1
CDR3: CASSEEGGRSDEAFF
DNA: TGTGCCAGCAGTGAAGAGGGTGGGAGATCTGACGAAGCTTTCTTT

J: TRBJ1-4
D: -
size: -
V: TRBV28
CDR3: CASSFIRGLEKLFF
DNA: TGTGCCAGCAGTTTCATAAGGGGCCTGGAAAAACTGTTTTTT

J: TRBJ2-1
D: -
size: -
V: TRBV7-2
CDR3: CASSLVSVDEQFF
DNA: TGTGCCAGCAGCTTAGTGTCGGTCGATGAGCAGTTCTTC

J: TRBJ1-2
D: -
size: once
V: TRBV21-1
CDR3: CASSKGDRGEKTYGYTF
DNA: TGTGCCAGCAGCAAGGGGGACAGGGGCGAGAAAACCTATGGCTACACCTTC

J: TRBJ2-5
D: TRBD2
size: few
V: TRBV28
CDR3: CASSPSGIRETQYF
DNA: TGTGCCAGCAGTCCAAGCGGGATCCGAGAGACCCAGTACTTC

J: TRBJ1-1
D: TRBD1
size: once
V: TRBV13
CDR3: CASSETGVVTEAFF
DNA: TGTGCCAGCAGCGAGACAGGGGTCGTCACTGAAGCTTTCTTT

J: TRBJ2-2
D: -
size: -
V: TRBV7-2
CDR3: CASSLDPQGELFF
DNA: TGTGCCAGCAGCTTAGATCCCCAAGGGGAGCTGTTTTTT

J: TRBJ2-2
D: -
size: -
V: TRBV7-6
CDR3: CASSPILGGELFF
DNA: TGTGCCAGCAGCCCAATTCTCGGCGGGGAGCTGTTTTTT

J: TRBJ2-1
D: -
size: few
V: TRBV7-2
CDR3: CASSFRGYNEQFF
DNA: TGTGCCAGCAGCTTTCGGGGGTACAATGAGCAGTTCTTC

J: TRBJ1-2
D: -
size: -
V: TRBV15
CDR3: CATSRGTTGTGYTF
DNA: TGTGCCACCAGCAGAGGGACCACAGGTACGGGCTACACCTTC

J: TRBJ1-1
D: TRBD1
size: -
V: TRBV6-2/TRBV6-3
CDR3: CASSYTGGASEAFF
DNA: TGTGCCAGCAGTTACACAGGGGGCGCGTCTGAAGCTTTCTTT

J: TRBJ1-6
D: -
size: -
V: TRBV4-1
CDR3: CASSQDYSRASSPLHF
DNA: TGCGCCAGCAGCCAAGATTACTCCAGGGCAAGTTCACCCCTCCACTTT

J: TRBJ1-2
D: -
size: -
V: TRBV14
CDR3: CASSQVATGSGGYTF
DNA: TGTGCCAGCAGCCAAGTGGCTACCGGGTCGGGTGGCTACACCTTC

J: TRBJ1-5
D: -
size: once
V: TRBV7-8
CDR3: CASSLPNSNQPQHF
DNA: TGTGCCAGCAGCTTACCTAATAGCAATCAGCCCCAGCATTTT